This TCR beta chain came from a study of STAT5B mutations in CD4+ large granular lymphocyte leukemia. Sequencing was at survey level. Using immunoSEQ multiplex PCR, the repertoire was profiled, and TCRdb retains in-frame clones only, with some absent. Counted here are under 40,000 clones, roughly 70% occurring once; the ten biggest clones make up over 0.4%. The source is a human donor in good health. Sample: CD4+ T cells from blood buffy coats.

The CDR3 DNA sequence: TGTGCCAGCAGCCTATCGGCAGGGACGAACACCGGGGAGCTGTTTTTT. It translates to CASSLSAGTNTGELFF. The V and J genes are TRBV5-4 and TRBJ2-2, with D perhaps matching TRBD1 (5 bases). The ends were cut back, 4 bases at V and 0 bases at J, with 13 bases in the middle. The CDR3 totals 16 residues. Per the germline V gene, CDR1 is SGHNT and CDR2 is YYREEE (reference sequence).